The clone carrying this T cell receptor (beta chain) has just a few counts. Germline-derived CDR1 and CDR2 are MDHEN and SYDVKM. V was shortened by 5 bases and J by 0 bases, with 14 bases between the two germline ends. The CDR3 has 16 residues. The sample belongs to a study of T-cell reconstitution after alpha-beta-depleted transplantation in children. During its preparation, the TCRbeta library received unique molecular identifiers. Via MiXCR, TCRdb re-called the PCR reads, giving one row per CDR3 protein. The top ten hold approximately 0.8% of the sample, which has approximately 650,000 distinct CDR3 sequences, around 13% seen once.

The rearrangement uses TRBV28 and TRBJ1-3, with D possibly matching TRBD1 (5 bases). Source: PBMCs, taken before TCRalphabeta/CD19-depleted stem cell transplant. This TCR came from a girl under 10 years old with congenital amegakaryocytic thrombocytopenia, due to receive a stem cell transplant. The CDR3: CASSAGTGSSGNTIYF. The CDR3 DNA reads as TGTGCCAGCAGTGCCGGGACTGGGAGCTCTGGAAACACCATATATTTT.